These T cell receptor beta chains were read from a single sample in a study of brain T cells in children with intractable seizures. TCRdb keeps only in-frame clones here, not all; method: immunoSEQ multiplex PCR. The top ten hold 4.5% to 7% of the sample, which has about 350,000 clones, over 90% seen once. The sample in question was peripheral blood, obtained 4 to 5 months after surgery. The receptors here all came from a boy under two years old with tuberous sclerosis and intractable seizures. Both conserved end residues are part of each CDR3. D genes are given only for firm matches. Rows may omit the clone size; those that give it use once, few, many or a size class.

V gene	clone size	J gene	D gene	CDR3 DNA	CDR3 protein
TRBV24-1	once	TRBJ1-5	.	TGTGCCACCAGTCCTACAGGGCTGGGGCAGCCCCAGCATTTT	CATSPTGLGQPQHF
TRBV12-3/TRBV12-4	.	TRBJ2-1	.	TGTGCCAGCAGACCGGACGGTAACAATGAGCAGTTCTTC	CASRPDGNNEQFF
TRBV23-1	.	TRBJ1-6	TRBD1	TGCGCCAGCAGTCCCAGACAGGGGGCGCAGTCACCCCTCCACTTT	CASSPRQGAQSPLHF
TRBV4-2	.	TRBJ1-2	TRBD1	TGTGCCAGCAGCCGTACCCAAAGGGACAGGCTTTTTAACTATGGCTACACCTTC	CASSRTQRDRLFNYGYTF
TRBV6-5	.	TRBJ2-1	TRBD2	TGTGCCAGCAGTCCCCAGCGGGAGGTCTACAATGAGCAGTTCTTC	CASSPQREVYNEQFF
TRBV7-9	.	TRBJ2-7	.	TGTGCCAGCATCTACCTTCCACCGGGACAAACCGACTACGAGCAGTACTTC	CASIYLPPGQTDYEQYF
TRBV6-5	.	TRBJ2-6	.	TGTGCCAGCAAGGGGCGGCGCTCTGGGGCCAACGTCCTGACTTTC	CASKGRRSGANVLTF
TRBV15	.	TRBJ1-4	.	TGTGCCACCAGCACCGGCCGCTACAGGGAAGGCTCTGAAAAACTGTTTTTT	CATSTGRYREGSEKLFF
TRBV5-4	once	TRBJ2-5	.	TGTGCCAGTAAGAGGACTGGGACGGACAAAGAGACCCAGTACTTC	CASKRTGTDKETQYF
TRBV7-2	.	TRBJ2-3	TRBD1	TGTGCCAGCAGCCCCTGGACAGGCGGTGGAGATACGCAGTATTTT	CASSPWTGGGDTQYF
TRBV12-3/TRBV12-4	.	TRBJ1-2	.	TGTGCCCCGGTCCCTTGGCCCTATGGCTACACCTTC	CAPVPWPYGYTF
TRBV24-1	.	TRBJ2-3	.	TGTGCCACCAGTGACTGGGGGGATACGCAGTATTTT	CATSDWGDTQYF
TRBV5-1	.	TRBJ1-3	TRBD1	TGCGCCAGCAGCACGCAGGGGGCCGGAAACACCATATATTTT	CASSTQGAGNTIYF
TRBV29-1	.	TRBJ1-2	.	TGCAGCGTTAAGGGGAGCATCTATGGCTACACCTTC	CSVKGSIYGYTF
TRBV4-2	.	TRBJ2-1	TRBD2	TGTGCCAGCAGCCTTACACCTTGGGCTAGCGGGGGGGCCGTAGGTGAGCAGTTCTTC	CASSLTPWASGGAVGEQFF
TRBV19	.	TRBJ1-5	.	TGTGCCAGTAGTGAGGACGGACATAGCAATCAGCCCCAGCATTTT	CASSEDGHSNQPQHF
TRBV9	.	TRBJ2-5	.	TGTGCCAGCAGCCCCGGAGAGACCCAGTACTTC	CASSPGETQYF
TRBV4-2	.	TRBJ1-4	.	TGTGCCAGCAGCCAAGAGTTTCGAACGGGTGAAAAACTGTTTTTT	CASSQEFRTGEKLFF
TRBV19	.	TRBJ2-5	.	TGTGCCAGTAGAGACCAAGGGGGAGAGACCCAGTACTTC	CASRDQGGETQYF
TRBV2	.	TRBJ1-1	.	TGTGCCAGCAGTGAAAATTGGGGCCCCCAGAACACTGAAGCTTTCTTT	CASSENWGPQNTEAFF
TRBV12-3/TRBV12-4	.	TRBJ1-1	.	TGTGCCAGCACCCTAAGGAGGGATACTGAAGCTTTCTTT	CASTLRRDTEAFF
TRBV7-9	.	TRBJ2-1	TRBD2	TGTGCCAGCAGCTATTCGTCCGGACTAGCTTACGATGAGCAGTTCTTC	CASSYSSGLAYDEQFF
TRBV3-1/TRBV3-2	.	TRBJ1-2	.	TGTGCCAGCAGCCACCGGGACTTAGGCTACACCTTC	CASSHRDLGYTF
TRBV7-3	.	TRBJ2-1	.	TGTGCCAGCAGCTTAACGGACCGGGTTTCCTACAATGAGCAGTTCTTC	CASSLTDRVSYNEQFF
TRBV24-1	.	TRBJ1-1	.	TGTGCCACCAGAGACAGACTCGGGGAAGCTTTCTTT	CATRDRLGEAFF
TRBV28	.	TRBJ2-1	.	TGTGCCAGCACCTTAAGGACAGACGGCTACAATGAGCAGTTCTTC	CASTLRTDGYNEQFF
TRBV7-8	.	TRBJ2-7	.	TGTGCCAGCAGCCCTCCTTTCTATGAGCAGTACTTC	CASSPPFYEQYF
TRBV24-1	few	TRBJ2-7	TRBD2	TGTGCCACCAGTGCGGCGGGAGTTCCCGGGCAGTACTTC	CATSAAGVPGQYF
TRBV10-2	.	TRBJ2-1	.	TGCGCCAGCAGTGAGGGACTTTACAATGAGCAGTTCTTC	CASSEGLYNEQFF
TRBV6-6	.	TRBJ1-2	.	TGTGCCAGCCCTGGACTCGATGGCTACACCTTC	CASPGLDGYTF
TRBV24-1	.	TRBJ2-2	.	TGTGCCAGCGGACAAGGGGGAGGGACCGGGGAGCTGTTTTTT	CASGQGGGTGELFF
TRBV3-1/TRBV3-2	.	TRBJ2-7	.	TGTGCCAGCAGCCCAGGGCCCTCCTACGAGCAGTACTTC	CASSPGPSYEQYF
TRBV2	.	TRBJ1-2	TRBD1	TGTGCCAGGGGAGATGGGACAGGTGATAACTATGGCTACACCTTC	CARGDGTGDNYGYTF